This TCR beta chain was documented in a study of control samples from healthy donors and cancer patients. V lost 0 bases and J 4 bases, leaving 9 bases between the germline ends. Germline V gives CDR1 SGHDN, CDR2 FVKESK. This CDR3 region has 14 residues. Clones were sequenced by immunoSEQ multiplex PCR, and TCRdb holds only the in-frame ones, with some missing. The repertoire includes 80,000 to 100,000 clones, 79% of them detected once, and about 10% sits in the top ten. The sequence came from a woman in her 30s in good health. V and J are TRBV14 and TRBJ1-1, with D unresolved. The sample comprised blood. This CDR3 is CASSQDQRATEAFF. CDR3 sequence (DNA): TGTGCCAGCAGCCAAGATCAACGGGCCACTGAAGCTTTCTTT.